Below, 24 T cell receptor beta chains from the same sample are listed, as sequenced in a study of T-cell memory formation after mild COVID-19. TCRdb reprocessed the 5' RACE reads via MiXCR and lists one record per CDR3 protein. Here the sample spans just over 350,000 distinct CDR3 sequences, about 15% being singletons. The sequencing input was PBMCs or a T cell subset sorted from them (not recorded which). Source of these receptors: a man aged 18-30 years who had mild COVID-19 (a few samples of this study predate the infection). Cell type and time point are not known.

The V call is TRBV7-3, the J call TRBJ2-5; 9 nucleotides align to TRBD2. From germline, CDR1 is SGHTA and CDR2 FQGTGA. The CDR3 covers 16 residues. J lost 5 bases, V lost 1 base, and 8 bases had no gene match. In DNA, the CDR3 is TGTGCCAGCAGCTTAAGCGGCGGGGGGGCCCTGGAGACCCAGTACTTC. Protein product: CASSLSGGGALETQYF.

The chain recombines TRBV12-5 with TRBJ2-1, with 10 bases that match TRBD1. Trimming took 5 bases from V and 8 from J; bases not matched to a gene: 12. Germline V gene sequence: CDR1 LGHNT, CDR2 FRNRAP. This CDR3 spans 16 amino acids. CDR3 region: CASGPWDRGILDEQFF. The CDR3 region has the DNA TGTGCTAGTGGTCCATGGGACAGGGGTATTCTGGATGAGCAGTTCTTC.

The rearrangement links TRBV4-1 to TRBJ2-7; 8 bases agree with TRBD1. The CDR3 loop spans 14 amino acids. J gave up 6 bases and V 5 bases, and 9 bases lay outside the gene matches. CDR1 is MGHRA and CDR2 is YSYEKL in the germline V gene. The CDR3 reads CASSKGTGVGEQYV. The CDR3 DNA sequence: TGCGCCAGCAGCAAGGGGACAGGAGTGGGCGAGCAGTACGTC.

This clonotype was found a few times. The chain's CDR3 is CASSVAGLTNEKLFF. The CDR3 bases are TGTGCCAGCAGCGTAGCGGGTTTGACTAATGAAAAACTGTTTTTT. This sequence joins TRBV9 and TRBJ1-4, with unresolved D. Germline lookup yields CDR1 SGDLS and CDR2 YYNGEE. CDR3 length: 15 amino acids. V was pared by 0 bases and J by 2 bases, with 8 bases between.

This clonotype was counted only a few times. The chain couples TRBV6-1 to TRBJ2-1; 7 positions agree with TRBD1. This CDR3 has 17 amino acids. Germline CDR1 reads MNHNS; CDR2 reads SASEGT. After removal of 2 bases from V and 7 bases from J, the junction contained 14 bases not matched to a gene. The CDR3 bases are TGTGCCAGCAGTGAATACTACATGGGGACAGCTTCGAATGAGCAGTTCTTC. It encodes CASSEYYMGTASNEQFF.

This chain uses TRBV28 with TRBJ2-7, with D possibly matching TRBD1 (6 bases). Germline values: CDR1 MDHEN, CDR2 SYDVKM. V lost 5 bases to trimming and J lost 6 bases, with 17 bases between them. The CDR3 loop spans 14 amino acids. The CDR3 DNA follows: TGTGCCAGCAGTCACAGGGATTTCTCGGGCGAGCAGTACGTC. Its translation: CASSHRDFSGEQYV.

This chain links TRBV7-9 with TRBJ2-7, with D perhaps being TRBD1 or TRBD2 (6 bases each). V was shortened by 3 bases and J by 7 bases, with 10 bases between the two germline ends. The germline gives CDR1 SEHNR, CDR2 FQNEAQ (reference sequence). The CDR3 is 12 amino acids. The CDR3 loop is CASSFEGGEQYV. The CDR3 DNA reads TGTGCCAGCAGCTTCGAAGGGGGGGAGCAGTACGTC.

V usage is TRBV7-9 and J usage is TRBJ1-2; 7 nucleotides align to TRBD1. Per germline, CDR1 SEHNR and CDR2 FQNEAQ (reference sequence). CDR3 length equals 14 residues. The V segment lost 1 base and the J segment 5 bases; nucleotides outside the gene matches: 4. CDR3 amino acids: CASSLEDRTYGYTF. The CDR3 DNA follows: TGTGCCAGCAGCTTAGAGGACAGGACGTATGGCTACACCTTC.

The chain employs TRBV24-1 and TRBJ2-2; D not resolved. CDR3 length: 14 amino acids. Per germline, CDR1 KGHDR and CDR2 SFDVKD. The V end lost 7 bases, the J end lost 4 bases, and 12 bases lay between the germline ends. The CDR3 loop reads CATSSLTRTGELFF. Here the CDR3 DNA reads TGTGCCACCAGCTCCCTGACACGCACCGGGGAGCTGTTTTTT.

This chain uses TRBV6-5 with TRBJ1-6, with D perhaps TRBD1 (5 bases). The germline V gene encodes CDR1 MNHEY and CDR2 SVGAGI. V was pared by 2 bases and J by 9 bases, with 17 bases between. The CDR3 contains 16 residues. CDR3 sequence: CASSYRGGAAVSPLHF. The CDR3 DNA reads TGTGCCAGCAGTTACCGGGGAGGGGCGGCTGTTTCACCCCTCCACTTT.

The chain links TRBV7-9 to TRBJ2-7, with TRBD1 matching 8 bases. The CDR3 is 16 amino acids. Per the germline V gene, CDR1 is SEHNR and CDR2 is FQNEAQ (reference sequence). V dropped 5 bases and J dropped 7; count of bases not matched to a gene: 16. CDR3 coding DNA: TGTGCCAGCAGCGCACGCGCCGGGACAGGATCCAGGGAGCAGTACTTC. This translates into CASSARAGTGSREQYF.

The chain uses TRBV25-1 and TRBJ1-1, with D tentatively TRBD1 (5 bases). The CDR3 is 15 amino acids. V was trimmed by 2 bases and J by 7 bases, leaving 17 bases between them. Per germline, CDR1 MGHDK and CDR2 SYGVNS. CDR3 loop: CASSEGTWARIEAFF. CDR3 sequence (DNA): TGTGCCAGCAGTGAAGGGACGTGGGCTCGAATTGAAGCTTTCTTT. The whole variable domain, remainder taken from reference TRBV25-1 and TRBJ1-1, is EADIYQTPRYLVIGTGKKITLECSQTMGHDKMYWYQQDPGMELHLIHYSYGVNSTEKGDLSSESTVSRIRTEHFPLTLESARPSHTSQYLCASSEGTWARIEAFFGQGTRLTVV.

This clonotype was seen ten or more times. The genes are TRBV4-1 and TRBJ1-2; tentative D call: TRBD1 (5 bases). The V end lost 1 base, the J end lost 4 bases, and 10 bases lay between the germline ends. This CDR3 region has 14 residues. CDR1 is MGHRA and CDR2 is YSYEKL in the germline V gene. The chain's CDR3 is CASSQAGRGYGYTF. The CDR3 DNA sequence: TGCGCCAGCAGCCAAGCAGGGCGAGGCTATGGCTACACCTTC.

This clonotype has just a few counts. This sequence joins TRBV5-1 and TRBJ2-1, with TRBD2 matching 10 bases. Germline V gene lookup returns CDR1 SGHRS and CDR2 YFSETQ. J was trimmed by 6 bases and V by 1 base; bases with no gene match: 4. The CDR3 is 15 amino acids. CDR3 sequence: CASSLLSGGANEQFF. CDR3 DNA sequence: TGCGCCAGCAGCTTGTTAAGCGGGGGGGCCAATGAGCAGTTCTTC.

The chain combines TRBV5-1 with TRBJ1-1, with TRBD1 matching 8 bases. The CDR3 has 13 amino acids. Germline V gives CDR1 SGHRS, CDR2 YFSETQ. The V segment lost 4 bases and the J segment 5 bases; nucleotides outside the gene matches: 4. The CDR3 loop reads CASSLRGRTEAFF. The CDR3 region has the DNA TGCGCCAGCAGCCTCAGGGGGCGGACTGAAGCTTTCTTT.

The J gene is TRBJ1-2, the V gene TRBV6-2 or TRBV6-3; D gene ambiguous. This CDR3 contains 13 residues. Germline CDR1 reads MNHEY; CDR2 reads SVGEGT. The V end lost 2 bases, the J end lost 4 bases, and 8 bases lay between the germline ends. The CDR3, as DNA: TGTGCCAGCAGTTACGACGGATCCTATGGCTACACCTTC. Its translation: CASSYDGSYGYTF.

The chain is built from TRBV6-5 and TRBJ2-3, with 7 nucleotides matching TRBD2. This CDR3 is built from 16 residues. CDR1 is MNHEY, CDR2 SVGAGI, per germline. Trimming cost V 5 bases and J 2 bases; bases outside gene matches: 10. The CDR3 loop is CASSKGTTLPTDTQYF. In DNA, the CDR3 is TGTGCCAGCAGTAAAGGGACTACTTTGCCCACAGATACGCAGTATTTT.

This clonotype was picked up a small number of times. J is TRBJ2-3 and V is TRBV7-6; 10 positions match TRBD2. J was trimmed by 2 bases and V by 2 bases; bases with no gene match: 1. This CDR3 has 15 residues. CDR1 and CDR2 from the germline V gene are SGHVS and FNYEAQ. CDR3 region: CASSLSGGDTDTQYF. DNA of the CDR3: TGTGCCAGCAGCTTAAGCGGGGGGGACACAGATACGCAGTATTTT.

This clonotype was observed at least ten times. The chain couples TRBV7-9 to TRBJ2-7, with D unresolved. This CDR3 comprises 14 residues. Germline-derived CDR1 and CDR2 are SEHNR and FQNEAQ (reference sequence). V was shortened by 1 base and J by 2 bases, with 9 bases between the two germline ends. CDR3 residues: CASSLVTPAYEQYF. The CDR3 DNA reads as TGTGCCAGCAGCTTAGTTACTCCCGCCTACGAGCAGTACTTC. The full variable domain, rest sourced from reference TRBV7-9 and TRBJ2-7, is DTGVSQNPRHKITKRGQNVTFRCDPISEHNRLYWYRQTLGQGPEFLTYFQNEAQLEKSRLLSDRFSAERPKGSFSTLEIQRTEQGDSAMYLCASSLVTPAYEQYFGPGTRLTVT.

This chain joins TRBV5-6 and TRBJ1-2; D uncertain. Trimming took off 4 bases at V and 3 bases at J, with 16 bases between the two ends. CDR1 is SGHDT, CDR2 YYEEEE, per germline. The CDR3 loop spans 15 amino acids. The CDR3 DNA is TGTGCCAGCAGCCTCCCGCGGTCCGGCGACTATGGCTACACCTTC. Translation: CASSLPRSGDYGYTF.

The gene calls are TRBV5-1 and TRBJ2-1, with TRBD1 matching 9 bases. Germline assignment: CDR1 SGHRS and CDR2 YFSETQ. J was trimmed by 8 bases and V by 2 bases; bases with no gene match: 5. The CDR3 spans 14 residues. CDR3: CASSLQGAMDEQFF. The CDR3 region has the DNA TGCGCCAGCAGCTTACAGGGGGCTATGGATGAGCAGTTCTTC.

Many counts were recorded for this clonotype. The chain joins TRBV5-1 to TRBJ2-1; no reliable D call. In germline, CDR1 is SGHRS, CDR2 YFSETQ. The germline V and J ends were trimmed by 0 bases and 0 bases, with 16 bases remaining between them. The CDR3 extends over 18 amino acids. DNA for the CDR3: TGCGCCAGCAGCTTGGTGGTAATTTATGGTAGCTCCTACAATGAGCAGTTCTTC. As protein: CASSLVVIYGSSYNEQFF.

The sample holds a few counts of this clonotype. The chain carries TRBV3-1 and TRBJ2-5, with D unclear. The ends were cut back, 1 base at V and 4 bases at J, with 7 bases in the middle. CDR3 length: 13 amino acids. Per germline, CDR1 LGHDT and CDR2 YNNKEL (reference sequence). CDR3 nucleotide sequence: TGTGCCAGCAGCCAAGGTCCCCGAGAGACCCAGTACTTC. This translates into CASSQGPRETQYF.

This clonotype was found a few times. This chain connects TRBV3-1 to TRBJ2-1; D remains ambiguous. Germline CDR1 and CDR2: LGHDT and YNNKEL (reference sequence). The CDR3 extends over 11 amino acids. Trimming removed 5 bases at V and 7 bases at J, with 6 bases between. CDR3 amino acids: CASSFINEQFF. The CDR3 region has the DNA TGTGCCAGCAGCTTCATAAATGAGCAGTTCTTC.